This T cell receptor beta chain stems from a study of blood T cells in healthy people across ages. From germline, CDR1 is MDHEN and CDR2 SYDVKM. The CDR3 length is 16 residues. V gave up 5 bases and J gave up 2 bases, with 18 bases separating them. This clonotype was counted many times. Per-sample yields of isolated PBMCs were at least 6.5 million. Primed by a sample-barcoded 5' primer and a J-beta primer mix, a second PCR proceeded for 7 to 11 cycles. TCRdb redid the calling of the 5' RACE reads with MiXCR, one entry per CDR3 protein. The repertoire holds approximately 960,000 distinct CDR3 sequences, with about 29% as singletons. These data were also reused for a study on T cells of mothers and their children.

The chain recombines TRBV28 with TRBJ1-1; D possibly corresponds to TRBD1 (5 bases). Input material: blood. This receptor was identified in a woman between 40 and 50 years old in good health. The chain's CDR3 is CASSVGTGTGNTEAFF. CDR3 in DNA: TGTGCCAGCAGTGTCGGAACCGGGACGGGCAACACTGAAGCTTTCTTT. The full variable domain, rest sourced from reference TRBV28 and TRBJ1-1, is DVKVTQSSRYLVKRTGEKVFLECVQDMDHENMFWYRQDPGLGLRLIYFSYDVKMKEKGDIPEGYSVSREKKERFSLILESASTNQTSMYLCASSVGTGTGNTEAFFGQGTRLTVV.